This record covers a single T cell receptor (beta chain). Sequencing used immunoSEQ multiplex PCR; TCRdb keeps in-frame clones, though not all of them. The sample holds approximately 93,000 clones, around 74% seen once. The source of the sample is a study of blood T cell repertoires in COVID-19. In the study overall: The cDNA or gDNA used as material had been derived from T cells, B-cell-depleted T cells, or PBMCs.

Germline V gene sequence: CDR1 MDHEN, CDR2 SYDVKM. Trimming removed 4 bases from V and 1 base from J, with 19 bases in between. CDR3 size: 17 residues. Material: peripheral blood. This TCR derives from a man aged 70 or older with COVID-19, enrolled during active disease. J is TRBJ2-5 and V is TRBV28; D uncertain. The CDR3, as DNA: TGTGCCAGCAGTTACGGTTTTTTTGGGCAGGTCCAAGAGACCCAGTACTTC. It codes for CASSYGFFGQVQETQYF.